This record covers a single T cell receptor beta chain. Its antigen remains unknown. This specimen comes from a study of cytotoxic CD8 clonotypes in ibrutinib-treated CLL. Study details: The patient breakdown showed roughly 10 relapsed/refractory and more than 14 treatment-naive cases, with about 17 IGHV unmutated. Overall study results and limits: Clonality, elevated at ibrutinib response, dropped back toward baseline at progression.

Deep sequencing aimed at 1 in 200,000 to 1 in 1 million T cells' resolution. Produced via immunoSEQ multiplex PCR; TCRdb's table is partial and in-frame only. This table has around 150,000 clones, more than 70% appearing once. TCR beta library input comprised around 1.9 micrograms of genomic DNA from cryopreserved PBMCs. Germline CDR1 and CDR2: SGHVS and FQNEAQ. Deletions cut 4 bases from V and 4 bases from J, with 11 bases between. CDR3 length: 13 amino acids. The rearrangement joins TRBV7-8 to TRBJ2-7, with D unresolved. The TCR sequence derives from a human donor with chronic lymphocytic leukemia. Specimen: PBMCs, collected after 36 months of ibrutinib treatment. The CDR3 DNA sequence: TGTGCCAGCAGCTCATCCCAAGGGTACGAGCAGTACTTC. Translation gives CASSSSQGYEQYF.